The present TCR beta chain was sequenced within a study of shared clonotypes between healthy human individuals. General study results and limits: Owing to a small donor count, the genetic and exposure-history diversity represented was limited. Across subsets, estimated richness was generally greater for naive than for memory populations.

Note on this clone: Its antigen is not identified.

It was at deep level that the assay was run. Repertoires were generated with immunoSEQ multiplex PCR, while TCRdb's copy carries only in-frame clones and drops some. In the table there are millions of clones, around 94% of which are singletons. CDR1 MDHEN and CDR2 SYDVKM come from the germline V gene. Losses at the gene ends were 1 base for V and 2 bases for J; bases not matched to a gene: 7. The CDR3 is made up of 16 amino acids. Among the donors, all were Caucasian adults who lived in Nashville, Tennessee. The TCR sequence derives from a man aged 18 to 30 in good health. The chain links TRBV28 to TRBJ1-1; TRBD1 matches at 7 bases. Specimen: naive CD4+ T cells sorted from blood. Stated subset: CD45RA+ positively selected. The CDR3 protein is CASSLSRDRYNTEAFF. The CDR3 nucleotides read TGTGCCAGCAGTTTATCCCGGGACAGATACAACACTGAAGCTTTCTTT.